The source of this T cell receptor (beta chain) is a study of Ad26.COV2.S vaccination and SARS-CoV-2 variants. Study-wide results and caveats: People who got the vaccine or the placebo had similar non-spike TCR breadth.

The V and J ends lost 1 base and 3 bases, in that order; junction bases with no gene match: 0. Per germline, CDR1 MNHNS and CDR2 SASEGT. The CDR3 totals 15 residues. Method: immunoSEQ multiplex PCR; TCRdb's copy keeps in-frame clones and lacks some. The sample lists 410,000 or so clones, approximately 92% seen once, with 9% to 15% in the top ten. The treatment: roughly 20 received Ad26.COV2.S at low or high dose, single or two shots; 5 received placebo; per-sample allocation not given. Sampling took place 63 days after the first vaccine or placebo injection. Donor was an adult aged 18-55 years in Boston. Wuhan-strain spike was delivered by a replication-incompetent Ad26 vector. A word on this clone: What it recognizes is unknown. Distinct nucleotide sequences in the sample also encode this CDR3.

This TCR came from a person between 18 and 60 years old who received the Ad26.COV2.S COVID-19 vaccine or a placebo. Sequenced here: peripheral blood, sampled in a trial of Ad26.COV2.S vaccine versus placebo. V usage is TRBV6-1 and J usage is TRBJ2-1; 10 bases map to TRBD2. For the CDR3, the DNA is TGTGCCAGCAGTGAAGGACTAGCGGGCTACAATGAGCAGTTCTTC. This encodes CASSEGLAGYNEQFF.